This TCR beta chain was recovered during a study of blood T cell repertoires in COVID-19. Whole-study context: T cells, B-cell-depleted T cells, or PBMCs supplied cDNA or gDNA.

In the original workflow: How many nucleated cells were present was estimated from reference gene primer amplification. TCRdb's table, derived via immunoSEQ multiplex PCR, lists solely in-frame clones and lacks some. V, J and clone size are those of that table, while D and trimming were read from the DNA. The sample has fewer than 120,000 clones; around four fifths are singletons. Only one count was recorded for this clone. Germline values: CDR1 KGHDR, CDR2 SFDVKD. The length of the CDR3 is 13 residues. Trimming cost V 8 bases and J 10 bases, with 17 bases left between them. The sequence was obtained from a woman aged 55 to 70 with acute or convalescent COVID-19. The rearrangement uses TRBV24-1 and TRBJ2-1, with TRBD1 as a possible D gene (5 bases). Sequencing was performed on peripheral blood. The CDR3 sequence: CATTEQGTGEQFF. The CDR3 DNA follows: TGTGCCACCACGGAGCAGGGCACGGGCGAGCAGTTCTTC.